These T cell receptor beta chains were read from a single sample in a study of T cell responses to AZD1222 COVID-19 vaccine. Only in-frame clones appear in the TCRdb table, and some are missing; sequencing was by immunoSEQ multiplex PCR. The table has 120,000 to 150,000 clones, about nine tenths seen once. The sample here was peripheral blood, taken on day 0 of AZD1222 vaccination. The receptors derive from an adult in good health. CDR3s include the opening cysteine and the closing phenylalanine or tryptophan. Fields, in order: V gene, D gene, J gene, clone size, CDR3 protein, CDR3 DNA. The D gene is left open where the match is weak. Expanded clones get a size class; other rows say once, few or many, or leave the size out.

V gene: TRBV3-1/TRBV3-2; D gene: -; J gene: TRBJ1-6; clone size: -; CDR3 protein: CASSQVRDSPLHF; CDR3 DNA: TGTGCCAGCAGCCAAGTCAGAGATTCACCCCTCCACTTT
V gene: TRBV3-1/TRBV3-2; D gene: -; J gene: TRBJ1-2; clone size: -; CDR3 protein: CASSQAAYGYTF; CDR3 DNA: TGTGCCAGCAGCCAAGCAGCCTATGGCTACACCTTC
V gene: TRBV18; D gene: TRBD2; J gene: TRBJ2-1; clone size: few; CDR3 protein: CASSPPTPGGRTNEQFF; CDR3 DNA: TGTGCCAGCTCACCACCGACCCCCGGCGGGAGGACCAATGAGCAGTTCTTC
V gene: TRBV5-1; D gene: -; J gene: TRBJ2-7; clone size: -; CDR3 protein: CASSSFPGGYEQYF; CDR3 DNA: TGCGCCAGCAGCTCGTTCCCAGGTGGCTACGAGCAGTACTTC
V gene: TRBV5-6; D gene: -; J gene: TRBJ1-1; clone size: -; CDR3 protein: CASSLGRNEAFF; CDR3 DNA: TGTGCCAGCAGCTTGGGCCGGAATGAAGCTTTCTTT
V gene: TRBV5-1; D gene: TRBD1; J gene: TRBJ1-4; clone size: -; CDR3 protein: CASSPVDRREQGASEKLFF; CDR3 DNA: TGCGCCAGCAGCCCCGTGGACAGGAGAGAGCAAGGGGCCTCTGAAAAACTGTTTTTT
V gene: TRBV5-6; D gene: -; J gene: TRBJ1-3; clone size: -; CDR3 protein: CASSPTASSGNTIYF; CDR3 DNA: TGTGCCAGCAGCCCGACAGCGAGCTCTGGAAACACCATATATTTT
V gene: TRBV2; D gene: -; J gene: TRBJ2-7; clone size: -; CDR3 protein: CASSGSRDTPLRFEQYF; CDR3 DNA: TGTGCCAGCAGTGGCAGTAGGGACACACCATTACGCTTCGAGCAGTACTTC
V gene: TRBV13; D gene: TRBD1; J gene: TRBJ1-1; clone size: -; CDR3 protein: CASSLEGATEAFF; CDR3 DNA: TGTGCCAGCAGCTTAGAGGGGGCCACTGAAGCTTTCTTT
V gene: TRBV7-9; D gene: TRBD1; J gene: TRBJ2-7; clone size: -; CDR3 protein: CASSRGQGDTYEQYF; CDR3 DNA: TGTGCCAGCAGCCGGGGACAGGGAGATACCTACGAGCAGTACTTC
V gene: TRBV10-3; D gene: -; J gene: TRBJ2-7; clone size: -; CDR3 protein: CAISWGEASSYEQYF; CDR3 DNA: TGTGCCATCAGTTGGGGGGAGGCAAGCTCCTACGAGCAGTACTTC
V gene: TRBV9; D gene: -; J gene: TRBJ2-1; clone size: -; CDR3 protein: CASSVGLDGEQFF; CDR3 DNA: TGTGCCAGCAGCGTAGGGCTAGATGGTGAGCAGTTCTTC
V gene: TRBV29-1; D gene: -; J gene: TRBJ2-3; clone size: -; CDR3 protein: CSVDPGDTQYF; CDR3 DNA: TGCAGCGTTGACCCAGGAGATACGCAGTATTTT
V gene: TRBV2; D gene: -; J gene: TRBJ2-5; clone size: -; CDR3 protein: CASREGHLQETQYF; CDR3 DNA: TGTGCCAGCAGGGAGGGCCACCTCCAAGAGACCCAGTACTTC
V gene: TRBV25-1; D gene: TRBD1; J gene: TRBJ1-1; clone size: -; CDR3 protein: CASSDPGQGSTEAFF; CDR3 DNA: TGTGCCAGCAGTGATCCAGGACAGGGGTCCACTGAAGCTTTCTTT
V gene: TRBV4-2; D gene: TRBD1; J gene: TRBJ2-6; clone size: -; CDR3 protein: CASSQGITGGTSGANVLTF; CDR3 DNA: TGTGCCAGCAGCCAGGGTATTACAGGGGGGACCTCTGGGGCCAACGTCCTGACTTTC
V gene: TRBV5-5; D gene: -; J gene: TRBJ1-4; clone size: -; CDR3 protein: CASSLGADTREKLFF; CDR3 DNA: TGTGCCAGCAGCTTGGGGGCCGACACTCGGGAAAAACTGTTTTTT
V gene: TRBV15; D gene: -; J gene: TRBJ2-1; clone size: few; CDR3 protein: CATSRDVSVGGFF; CDR3 DNA: TGTGCCACCAGCAGAGATGTGTCGGTCGGTGGGTTCTTC
V gene: TRBV6-5; D gene: -; J gene: TRBJ2-1; clone size: -; CDR3 protein: CASSYEGGSNEQFF; CDR3 DNA: TGTGCCAGCAGTTACGAGGGGGGGAGCAATGAGCAGTTCTTC
V gene: TRBV29-1; D gene: TRBD1; J gene: TRBJ2-7; clone size: -; CDR3 protein: CSVESSGSGGEQYF; CDR3 DNA: TGCAGCGTTGAGTCGTCAGGGTCAGGGGGCGAGCAGTACTTC
V gene: TRBV7-2; D gene: TRBD2; J gene: TRBJ2-1; clone size: -; CDR3 protein: CASSSGDFRSYNEQFF; CDR3 DNA: TGTGCCAGCAGCAGCGGGGACTTTCGCTCCTACAATGAGCAGTTCTTC
V gene: TRBV2; D gene: TRBD2; J gene: TRBJ2-7; clone size: -; CDR3 protein: CASRRLAGGPEPTSYEQYF; CDR3 DNA: TGTGCCAGCAGGAGACTAGCGGGAGGACCGGAGCCCACTAGCTACGAGCAGTACTTC
V gene: TRBV7-9; D gene: -; J gene: TRBJ2-3; clone size: -; CDR3 protein: CASSPEGADTQYF; CDR3 DNA: TGTGCCAGCAGCCCCGAGGGCGCAGATACGCAGTATTTT
V gene: TRBV7-6; D gene: TRBD1; J gene: TRBJ1-2; clone size: -; CDR3 protein: CASSHRQGAPGGYTF; CDR3 DNA: TGTGCCAGCAGCCATAGACAGGGGGCGCCGGGAGGCTACACCTTC
V gene: TRBV5-1; D gene: -; J gene: TRBJ2-3; clone size: -; CDR3 protein: CASSLGTPTDTQYF; CDR3 DNA: TGCGCCAGCAGCTTGGGCACCCCCACAGATACGCAGTATTTT
V gene: TRBV12-5; D gene: TRBD1; J gene: TRBJ1-4; clone size: -; CDR3 protein: CASGFFLRQGEDEKLFF; CDR3 DNA: TGTGCTAGTGGTTTTTTCCTTAGACAGGGGGAGGATGAAAAACTGTTTTTT
V gene: TRBV7-8; D gene: -; J gene: TRBJ2-1; clone size: once; CDR3 protein: CASSNVMGNEQFF; CDR3 DNA: TGTGCCAGCAGCAACGTAATGGGGAATGAGCAGTTCTTC
V gene: TRBV7-9; D gene: -; J gene: TRBJ2-6; clone size: -; CDR3 protein: CASSLDVVGANVLTF; CDR3 DNA: TGTGCCAGCAGCTTAGATGTAGTTGGGGCCAACGTCCTGACTTTC
V gene: TRBV5-3; D gene: -; J gene: TRBJ2-4; clone size: -; CDR3 protein: CARSRPVTGYIQYF; CDR3 DNA: TGTGCCAGAAGCCGTCCTGTCACAGGGTACATTCAGTACTTC
V gene: TRBV6-1; D gene: -; J gene: TRBJ1-1; clone size: -; CDR3 protein: CASSEKSGVWTEAFF; CDR3 DNA: TGTGCCAGCAGTGAAAAGTCGGGGGTGTGGACTGAAGCTTTCTTT
V gene: TRBV7-2; D gene: TRBD1; J gene: TRBJ1-3; clone size: few; CDR3 protein: CASSFQGGRGGNTIYF; CDR3 DNA: TGTGCCAGCAGCTTTCAGGGGGGGCGCGGGGGAAACACCATATATTTT
V gene: TRBV27; D gene: TRBD1; J gene: TRBJ1-2; clone size: -; CDR3 protein: CASSFGRDRDSYGYTF; CDR3 DNA: TGTGCCAGCAGTTTCGGCCGGGACAGGGATAGCTATGGCTACACCTTC
V gene: TRBV11-3; D gene: -; J gene: TRBJ2-3; clone size: -; CDR3 protein: CASKAGPSTDTQYF; CDR3 DNA: TGTGCCAGCAAGGCAGGCCCATCCACAGATACGCAGTATTTT
V gene: TRBV7-9; D gene: -; J gene: TRBJ1-4; clone size: -; CDR3 protein: CASSSSARAGEKLFF; CDR3 DNA: TGTGCCAGCAGCTCCAGTGCGAGGGCAGGGGAAAAACTGTTTTTT
V gene: TRBV18; D gene: -; J gene: TRBJ2-3; clone size: -; CDR3 protein: CASSPRGEGWTDTQYF; CDR3 DNA: TGTGCCAGCTCACCACGTGGCGAGGGTTGGACAGATACGCAGTATTTT
V gene: TRBV5-4; D gene: -; J gene: TRBJ1-2; clone size: -; CDR3 protein: CASSLRGGYGYTF; CDR3 DNA: TGTGCCAGCAGCTTGAGGGGGGGCTATGGCTACACCTTC
V gene: TRBV18; D gene: TRBD2; J gene: TRBJ2-1; clone size: -; CDR3 protein: CASSPPNSGTGNEQFF; CDR3 DNA: TGTGCCAGCTCACCACCGAATAGCGGGACGGGGAATGAGCAGTTCTTC